A single sample is the source of the 18 T cell receptor beta chains below, sequenced in a study of CD8+ T cells in alopecia areata. Treatment specified: oral pan-JAK inhibitor, 5-10 mg twice daily. Extraction and reverse transcription of RNA yielded cDNA as the sequencing template. Sequencing was performed with immunoSEQ multiplex PCR; in TCRdb, only in-frame clones are kept and a portion is missing. Seen here are some 150,000 clones, 85% to 90% observed once, and the top ten hold roughly 13%. Sequencing used CD8+ T cells sorted from blood, obtained at week 4, from a patient treated with tofacitinib. Every receptor here comes from a human donor with alopecia areata.

The chain uses TRBV25-1 and TRBJ2-7; no reliable D call. Germline lookup yields CDR1 MGHDK and CDR2 SYGVNS. V dropped 1 base and J dropped 2 bases, with 9 bases sitting between them. The CDR3 has 14 amino acids. CDR3 DNA sequence: TGTGCCAGCAGTGAATCATATTTACCCTACGAGCAGTACTTC. Translating gives CASSESYLPYEQYF.

This sequence joins TRBV7-9 and TRBJ2-1; 8 bases match TRBD2. Trimming cost V 5 bases and J 7 bases; bases outside gene matches: 10. CDR1 and CDR2 (germline): SEHNR, FQNEAQ (reference sequence). The CDR3 totals 15 residues. For the CDR3, the DNA is TGTGCCAGCAGCCCAAGCGGGACTAGTAGGAATGAGCAGTTCTTC. Residues: CASSPSGTSRNEQFF.

This chain uses TRBV5-1 with TRBJ2-1; 9 nucleotides agree with TRBD2. Trimming at V came to 0 bases and at J to 7 bases, leaving 11 bases not matched to a gene. The CDR3 covers 17 residues. Germline CDR1 reads SGHRS; CDR2 reads YFSETQ. The CDR3 spells CASSLAVIAGEENEQFF. DNA of the CDR3: TGCGCCAGCAGCTTGGCCGTTATAGCGGGAGAGGAGAATGAGCAGTTCTTC.

In its sample, this clone was seen once. The CDR3 sequence is CASSLLVLDTQYF. In DNA form, the CDR3 reads TGTGCCAGCAGTCTCCTAGTCCTGGATACGCAGTATTTT. The rearrangement links TRBV27 to TRBJ2-3; no clear D gene. Germline-derived CDR1 and CDR2 are MNHEY and SMNVEV (reference sequence). The V gene lost 5 bases and the J gene lost 6 bases, with 12 bases spanning the gap. This CDR3 is built from 13 residues.

The chain recombines TRBV29-1 with TRBJ2-7, with D possibly TRBD2 on 5 matching bases. The germline V and J ends were trimmed by 7 bases and 6 bases, with 10 bases remaining between them. The CDR3 extends over 10 amino acids. Looked up from germline, CDR1 is SQVTM and CDR2 is ANQGSEA. CDR3 DNA: TGCAGCGCCCTGGCGGGCGAGCAGTACTTC. Translated, it gives CSALAGEQYF.

V usage is TRBV29-1 and J usage is TRBJ2-2; perhaps D is TRBD1 or TRBD2 (5 bases each). The CDR3 extends over 13 amino acids. V lost 3 bases to trimming and J lost 6 bases, with 11 bases between them. Germline V CDR1 and CDR2: SQVTM, ANQGSEA. The CDR3 loop reads CSVEGEVPGELFF. CDR3 in DNA: TGCAGCGTTGAGGGGGAAGTGCCCGGGGAGCTGTTTTTT.

The rearrangement uses TRBV7-8 and TRBJ2-3, with no clear D. Per germline, CDR1 SGHVS and CDR2 FQNEAQ. The V gene lost 1 base and the J gene lost 3 bases, with 14 bases spanning the gap. The CDR3 is made up of 16 amino acids. The CDR3 region is CASSLVWQAVTDTQYF. The CDR3 coding sequence is TGTGCCAGCAGCTTAGTTTGGCAGGCTGTGACAGATACGCAGTATTTT.

This clone was observed once. The V gene is TRBV6-5, the J gene TRBJ2-1; maybe TRBD1 (6 bases). CDR3 size: 15 residues. Germline lookup yields CDR1 MNHEY and CDR2 SVGAGI. Trimming stripped 8 bases from V and 8 bases from J, with 22 bases between. The CDR3 loop is CASSLSQGFGHEQFF. Written as DNA, the CDR3 is TGTGCCAGCTCCCTTAGCCAGGGGTTTGGGCATGAGCAGTTCTTC.

In this sample, this clone turned up once. The chain combines TRBV5-1 with TRBJ2-7, with D possibly called TRBD1 or TRBD2 (5 bases each). The CDR3 totals 14 residues. Trimming left V 0 bases short and J 5 bases short, with 12 bases between. Germline V lookup: CDR1 SGHRS, CDR2 YFSETQ. The CDR3 nucleotides are TGCGCCAGCAGCTTGGGGGCAGGGAGCAACGAGCAGTACTTC. This encodes CASSLGAGSNEQYF.

The chain employs TRBV4-3 and TRBJ2-1; TRBD2 matches 10 bases. This CDR3 has 14 residues. V lost 7 bases to trimming and J lost 6 bases; unmatched junction nucleotides: 6. CDR1 LGHNA and CDR2 YSLEER come from the germline V gene. This CDR3 is CASTLAGATNEQFF. The DNA for the CDR3 is TGCGCCAGCACCCTAGCGGGAGCCACCAATGAGCAGTTCTTC.

J is TRBJ2-1 and V is TRBV4-1; D perhaps matches TRBD1 (5 bases). Trimming left V 1 base short and J 4 bases short, with 11 bases between. The CDR3 extends over 15 amino acids. Germline CDR1 is MGHRA and CDR2 is YSYEKL. The CDR3 nucleotides read TGCGCCAGCAGCCAAGCCCAGACAGCTTACAATGAGCAGTTCTTC. Translation gives CASSQAQTAYNEQFF.

The CDR3 loop is CASSVRDRGGNEQFF. For the CDR3, the DNA is TGTGCCAGCAGCGTCCGGGACAGGGGAGGCAATGAGCAGTTCTTC. V gene TRBV13 combines with J gene TRBJ2-1; TRBD1 matches at 10 bases. Germline V lookup: CDR1 PRHDT, CDR2 FYEKMQ (reference sequence). V lost 5 bases to trimming and J lost 6 bases; unmatched junction nucleotides: 7. This CDR3 region has 15 residues. The full variable domain, completed using reference TRBV13 and TRBJ2-1, is AAGVIQSPRHLIKEKRETATLKCYPIPRHDTVYWYQQGPGQDPQFLISFYEKMQSDKGSIPDRFSAQQFSDYHSELNMSSLELGDSALYFCASSVRDRGGNEQFFGPGTRLTVL.

J is TRBJ2-3 and V is TRBV30, with D perhaps TRBD1 (5 bases). Germline V gene data show CDR1 as GTSNPN and CDR2 as SVGIG (reference sequence). This CDR3 has 15 residues. Trimming pared 0 bases from V and 13 bases from J, leaving 23 bases between. As DNA, the CDR3 is TGTGCCTGGAGTGTATTCAGGGAAGCAAGATACGCGAAGTATTTT. Amino acids: CAWSVFREARYAKYF.

The chain links TRBV6-5 to TRBJ2-3, with D hard to call. The germline V and J ends were trimmed by 3 bases and 9 bases, with 16 bases remaining between them. The germline CDR1 and CDR2 sequences are MNHEY and SVGAGI. The CDR3 loop spans 14 amino acids. The DNA of the CDR3 is TGTGCCAGCAGTTATATGAGGATCTCCGAAACGCAGTATTTT. Amino acid sequence: CASSYMRISETQYF.

The chain combines TRBV7-9 with TRBJ2-7; D unresolved. Germline CDR1 SEHNR, CDR2 FQNEAQ (reference sequence). The CDR3 spans 14 residues. V gave up 1 base and J gave up 2 bases, with 9 bases separating them. The CDR3 is CASSLVGRTYEQYF. For the CDR3, the DNA is TGTGCCAGCAGCTTAGTTGGCAGAACCTACGAGCAGTACTTC.

This clone has only a few counts. The genes are TRBV19 and TRBJ2-3; D remains unclear. The CDR3 consists of 14 residues. V lost 3 bases, J lost 3 bases, and 10 bases lay in between. CDR1 is LNHDA, CDR2 SQIVND, per germline (reference sequence). CDR3: CASSISISTDTQYF. The CDR3 region has the DNA TGTGCCAGTAGTATTTCGATCTCGACAGATACGCAGTATTTT.

The chain employs TRBV2 and TRBJ2-7, with a possible D match to TRBD1 (6 bases). The CDR3 covers 12 residues. The V gene lost 7 bases and the J gene lost 2 bases, with 9 bases spanning the gap. Germline CDR1 and CDR2: SNHLY and FYNNEI. The CDR3 sequence is CASIGQTYEQYF. Written as DNA, the CDR3 is TGTGCCAGCATCGGACAGACCTACGAGCAGTACTTC.

The V gene is TRBV7-8, the J gene TRBJ2-7; D is unclear. V lost 5 bases, J lost 2 bases, and 7 bases lay in between. The V gene's germline CDR1 is SGHVS and CDR2 FQNEAQ. The CDR3 contains 12 residues. CDR3 DNA sequence: TGTGCCAGCAGCCCATTAGCCTACGAGCAGTACTTC. This sequence encodes CASSPLAYEQYF.